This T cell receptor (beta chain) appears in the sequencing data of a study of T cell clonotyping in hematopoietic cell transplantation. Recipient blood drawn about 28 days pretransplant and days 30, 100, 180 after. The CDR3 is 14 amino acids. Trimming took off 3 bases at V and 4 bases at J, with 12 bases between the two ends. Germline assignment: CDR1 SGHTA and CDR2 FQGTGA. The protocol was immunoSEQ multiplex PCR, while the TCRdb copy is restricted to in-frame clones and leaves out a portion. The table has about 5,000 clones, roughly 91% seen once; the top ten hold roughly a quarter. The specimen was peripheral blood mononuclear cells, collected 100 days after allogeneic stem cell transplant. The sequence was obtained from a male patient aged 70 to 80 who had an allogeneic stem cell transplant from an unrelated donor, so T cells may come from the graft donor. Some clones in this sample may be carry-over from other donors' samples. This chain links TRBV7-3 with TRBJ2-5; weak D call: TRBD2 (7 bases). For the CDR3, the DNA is TGTGCCAGCAGCTTGGGGGGGCAAGCAGAGACCCAGTACTTC. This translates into CASSLGGQAETQYF.